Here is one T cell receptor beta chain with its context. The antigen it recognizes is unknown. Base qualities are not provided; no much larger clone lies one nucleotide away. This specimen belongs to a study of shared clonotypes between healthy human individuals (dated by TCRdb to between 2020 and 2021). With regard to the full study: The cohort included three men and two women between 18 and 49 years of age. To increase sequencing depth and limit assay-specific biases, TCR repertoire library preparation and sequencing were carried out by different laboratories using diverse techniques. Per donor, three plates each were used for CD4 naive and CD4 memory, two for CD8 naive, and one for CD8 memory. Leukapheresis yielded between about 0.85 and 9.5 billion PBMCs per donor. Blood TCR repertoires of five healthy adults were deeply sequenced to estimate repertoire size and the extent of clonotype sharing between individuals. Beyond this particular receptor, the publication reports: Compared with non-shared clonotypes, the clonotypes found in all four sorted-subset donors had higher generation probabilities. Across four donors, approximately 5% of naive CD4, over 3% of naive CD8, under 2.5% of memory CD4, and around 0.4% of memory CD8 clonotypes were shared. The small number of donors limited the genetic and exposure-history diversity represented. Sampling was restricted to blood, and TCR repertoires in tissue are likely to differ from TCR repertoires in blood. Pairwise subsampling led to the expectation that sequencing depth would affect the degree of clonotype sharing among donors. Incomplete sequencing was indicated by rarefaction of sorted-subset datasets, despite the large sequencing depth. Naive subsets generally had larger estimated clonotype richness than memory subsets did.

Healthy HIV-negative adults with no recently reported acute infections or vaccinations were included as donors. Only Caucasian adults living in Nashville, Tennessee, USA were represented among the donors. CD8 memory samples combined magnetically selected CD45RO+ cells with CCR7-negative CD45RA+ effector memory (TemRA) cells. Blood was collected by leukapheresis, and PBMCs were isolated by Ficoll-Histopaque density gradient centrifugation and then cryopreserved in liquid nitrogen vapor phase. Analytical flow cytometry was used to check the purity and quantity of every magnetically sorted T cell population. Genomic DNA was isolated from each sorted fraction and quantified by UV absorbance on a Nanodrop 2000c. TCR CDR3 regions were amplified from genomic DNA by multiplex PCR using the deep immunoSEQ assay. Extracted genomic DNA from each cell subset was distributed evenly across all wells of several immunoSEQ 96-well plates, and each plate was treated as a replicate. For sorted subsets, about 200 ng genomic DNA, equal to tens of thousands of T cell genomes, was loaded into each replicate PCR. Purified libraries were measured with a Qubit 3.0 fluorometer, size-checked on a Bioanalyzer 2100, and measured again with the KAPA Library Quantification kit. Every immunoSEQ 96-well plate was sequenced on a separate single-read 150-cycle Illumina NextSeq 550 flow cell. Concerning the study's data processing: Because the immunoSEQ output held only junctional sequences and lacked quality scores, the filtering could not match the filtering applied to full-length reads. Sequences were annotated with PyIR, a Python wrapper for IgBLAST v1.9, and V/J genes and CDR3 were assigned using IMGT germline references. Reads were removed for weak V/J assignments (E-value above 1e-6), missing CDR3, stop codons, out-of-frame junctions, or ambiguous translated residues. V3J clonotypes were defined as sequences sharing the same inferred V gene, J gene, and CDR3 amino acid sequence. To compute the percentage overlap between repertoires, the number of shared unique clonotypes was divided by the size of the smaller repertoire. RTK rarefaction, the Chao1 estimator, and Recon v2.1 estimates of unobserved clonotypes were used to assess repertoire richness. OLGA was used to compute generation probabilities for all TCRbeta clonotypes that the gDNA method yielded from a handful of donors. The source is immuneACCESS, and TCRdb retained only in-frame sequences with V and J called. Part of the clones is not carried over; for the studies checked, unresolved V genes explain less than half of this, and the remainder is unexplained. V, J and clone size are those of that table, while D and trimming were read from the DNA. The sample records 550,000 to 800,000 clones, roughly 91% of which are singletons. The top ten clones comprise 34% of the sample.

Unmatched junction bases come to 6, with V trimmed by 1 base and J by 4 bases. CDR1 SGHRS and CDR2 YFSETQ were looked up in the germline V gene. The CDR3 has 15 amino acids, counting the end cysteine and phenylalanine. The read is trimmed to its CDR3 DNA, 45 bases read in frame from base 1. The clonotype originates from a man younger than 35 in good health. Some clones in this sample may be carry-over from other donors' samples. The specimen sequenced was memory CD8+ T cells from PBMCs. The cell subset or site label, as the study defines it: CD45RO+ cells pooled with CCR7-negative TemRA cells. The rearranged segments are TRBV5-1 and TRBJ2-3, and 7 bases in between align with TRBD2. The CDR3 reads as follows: CASSLTAGVADTQYF. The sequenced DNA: TGCGCCAGCAGCTTGACGGCGGGAGTGGCAGATACGCAGTATTTT.